The text below deals with one T cell receptor (beta chain). It has no known antigen specificity. Compared with germline, one end of the junction differs, possibly owing to a read error. Libraries were made using the immunoSEQ multiplex PCR assay. A mixture of 60 forward primers for TCR Vbeta segments and 13 reverse primers for TCR Jbeta segments was used in the multiplex PCR. Amplification of the CDR3 region of rearranged TCR beta genes was performed with a multiplex PCR assay on genomic DNA. The amplified TCR beta libraries were sequenced on the Illumina HiSeq System as 87-base-pair reads. Per the source publication's procedure: A later analysis counted approximately 84 million unique TCR beta chains across the roughly 700 repertoires, and some 11 million of these chains were shared by at least two donors. A nearest-neighbor algorithm error-corrected the raw reads and collapsed the reads into unique sequences, merging closely related sequences to remove PCR and sequencing errors. To assign V, D and J gene segments, CDR3 sequences were aligned to IMGT reference sequences. For a sequence to be retained, a match of at least six nucleotides was required to both a V gene segment and a J gene segment. A rearrangement was called productive if the CDR3 had no stop codons and remained in frame with V and J, and every other rearrangement was called non-productive. CDR3 was defined according to IMGT convention as the region running from the second conserved V-encoded cysteine to the conserved J-encoded phenylalanine. In an earlier analysis of more than 550 of the donors, sequences lacking an unambiguous match to a single V gene segment were excluded. In an earlier analysis of approximately 500 of the donors, a V segment was called functional when productive rearrangements were above 56.7%, and segregating when the standard deviation between donors exceeded 5%. A statistical classification framework was developed to diagnose cytomegalovirus status using the catalog of TCR beta chain sequences. In a later analysis, TCR nucleotide sequences were compared against IMGT/GENE-DB human TR gene sequences so that V and J genes could be assigned. A later analysis assigned CDR3 sequences and most-parsimonious VDJ recombination scenarios with the TCRdist pipeline. In a later analysis, each TCR beta chain was defined by its CDR3 amino acid sequence together with its V-gene family, and reads without a unique V-gene family were excluded. A later analysis removed 450 to 600 highly shared, low-generation-probability nucleotide sequences to deal with suspected cross-contamination and a sequencing artifact. In a later analysis, a clonal expansion index for each public chain was calculated from normalized within-repertoire ranks of inferred template counts. In a later analysis, generation probabilities were computed with a VDJ recombination model fitted to out-of-frame rearrangements, and the resulting probabilities were checked against IGoR. A later analysis scored TCR-TCR, TCR-HLA and TCR-CMV co-occurrence with hypergeometric tests, applying a repertoire-size bias correction to TCR pairs. False discovery rates were estimated in a later analysis by permuting HLA or CMV assignments 20 times. In a later analysis, co-occurring TCRs were grouped using DBSCAN, and TCRdist sequence similarity was added for clustering within HLA-allele-positive subsets. For co-occurrence clustering, repertoires with fewer than 30,000 or more than 120,000 public chains were excluded, along with four or five repertoires with anomalous nucleotide sharing. TCRdb took over this immuneACCESS table, retaining in-frame rearrangements with V and J assigned. Such tables are incomplete; in checked studies, under half of the missing clones stem from an unresolved V gene, and the remainder is unexplained. That table furnishes V, J and clone size, whereas the DNA furnished D and trimming. In this sample the table shows some 160,000 clones, roughly 77% of which occur a single time. The leading ten clones occupy 2.2% of the sample.

Reading the germline V gene gives CDR1 SGHRS and CDR2 YFSETQ. Including the terminal cysteine and phenylalanine, the CDR3 comprises 13 residues. Only the CDR3 region is kept as DNA, spanning 39 bases read in frame from base 1. The cohort comprised several hundred healthy bone marrow donors. All cohort members were sampled while nominally healthy, although unrecorded immune exposures were likely present. The donor was CMV seropositive and was included in the group of about 290 seropositive cohort members. A peripheral blood sample was collected from each donor, and TCR beta sequencing was performed on peripheral blood mononuclear cells. The Qiagen DNeasy Blood Extraction Kit was used to extract genomic DNA from the blood cell samples. The entry originates in a study of cytomegalovirus exposure and HLA in healthy donors (dated by TCRdb to between 2016 and 2019). For the study in its entirety: An earlier analysis of approximately 640 of the donors reported roughly 270 Gb of sequence data and 120 million or so unique TCR beta sequences from approximately 180 million T cells. An early release covering roughly 640 HLA-typed donors comprised roughly 300 gigabases of sequencing data and some 79 million unique TCR sequences. Among the approximately 430 genotyped donors, about 85% belonged to the genetic ancestry cluster associated with self-reported Caucasian donors. The study aimed to test whether cataloging public T cell receptors could reveal signatures of past pathogen exposure. The study profiled the T cell repertoires of fewer than 850 subjects by immunosequencing and related them to cytomegalovirus serostatus. Besides the first cohort of 666 subjects, a separate validation cohort made up of roughly 130 different subjects was used. The study combined high-throughput TCR immunosequencing, statistical association of individual TCRs with disease status, and machine learning to predict cytomegalovirus infection status. A later analysis re-analyzed previously published TCR beta repertoires from 650 to 800 donors and added high-resolution HLA genotyping to study TCR occurrence patterns. Rather than drawing on any new phenotypic data, the later analysis identified candidate immune exposures from TCR beta sequences and the way those sequences occurred across donors. In an earlier analysis of 550 to 700 of the donors, high-throughput TCR beta sequencing was used to judge whether each TCR beta V gene segment behaved as functional or pseudogenic. Donor age, sex, ethnicity and CMV serostatus were compiled together with the repertoire data. Genome-wide SNP genotypes for about three fifths of the roughly 700 donors were used in a later genetic analysis, which treated that subset as a discovery cohort. Every repertoire in the discovery cohort had been generated on one and the same sequencing platform. Class I and class II HLA loci were covered by the typing at four-digit resolution. Typing coverage differed by locus: A, B, C, DRB1 and DQB1 were typed in about 629-640 donors, DQA1 in around 500, DPA1 in approximately 600, and DPB1 in 472. Four to six DR-DQ haplotypes were handled as single units for association and clustering, since linkage in the cohort was strong. Among several hundred genotyped donors of the cohort, an average of around 250,000 unique TCR beta nucleotide sequences was sequenced per donor, of which approximately 18% were non-productive. Study-wide conclusions, independent of this receptor: While some public TCRs were present in many individuals, most TCR sequences turned up only very rarely across donors. Only TCR beta chains were sequenced in this cohort, and the absence of alpha or paired-chain data limited detectable features. A few of the identified cytomegalovirus-associated TCR beta chains were confirmed in vitro to be specific for cytomegalovirus antigens. Correlated functional status among segregating V segments might be attributable to linkage disequilibrium, but an unknown experimental factor could not be ruled out. A further reported finding was that TCR beta sequences accurately predicted the HLA-A and HLA-B alleles for most subjects in the first cohort. A later genetic analysis reported fewer N-insertions in productive TCRs among donors in an Asian-associated ancestry cluster than the roughly 640-donor mean. The authors suggested that the approach could potentially be generalized to other disease states and immunological phenotypes. The earlier analysis of around 600 of the donors excluded over 15 rarely observed V segments, including chromosome 9 orphons, because counts were too low. An association between a missense DCLRE1C variant and V-gene and J-gene trimming of TCR beta chains was found in a later genetic analysis and replicated in an independent cohort. Because HLA typing was missing for some donors at each locus, association tests included only the typed subset. CMV serostatus was the only immune exposure information available for the cohort. Because the 87-base-pair reads could not distinguish some IMGT-functional V segments, including TRBV6-2 and TRBV6-3, those segments were excluded. In a later analysis, HLA-associated TCR beta chains showed more clonal expansion and lower generation probabilities than non-associated chains that were equally common. In an earlier analysis of 500 to 650 of the donors, most TCR beta V segments appeared in productive rearrangements about 87% or about 30% of the time, broadly matching IMGT annotations. The study gave a list of some 150 TCR beta chains associated with cytomegalovirus. A group of highly shared sequence variants was considered likely to be a technical artifact of the sequencing pipeline. Assigning TCR associations to individual alleles was difficult when HLA alleles, especially DR and DQ, strongly co-occurred. The presence/absence analyses assumed that sequencing depth was roughly uniform across donors, and that assumption may not be true. In a later analysis, the rate of TCR association differed among HLA loci, with DRB1 alleles having the most associated TCRs and HLA-C alleles having the fewest. The classifier was reported to diagnose cytomegalovirus status with high specificity and sensitivity in both the original cohort and the validation cohort. According to a later analysis, most CMV-associated TCR beta chains appeared to be HLA-restricted, and the HLA associations seemed to be driven largely by CMV exposure. In a later analysis, several top co-occurrence clusters were reported to appear linked to parvovirus B19, influenza, CMV and Epstein-Barr virus. A later analysis associated 15,000 to 20,000 TCR beta sequences with specific HLA alleles at a false discovery rate of 0.05.

The sample taken for sequencing was PBMCs. The sequence is built from TRBV5-1 and TRBJ2-7, with 8 bases aligning to TRBD1. The TCR comes from a middle-aged man in good health and CMV-seropositive. The CDR3 amino acid sequence is: CASRLDRVGEQYF. The DNA sequence is given as TGCGCCAGCAGATTGGACAGGGTGGGCGAGCAGTACTTC.